This paragraph covers one T cell receptor (beta chain) sequence. Study processing details: Reference gene primer amplification gave estimated nucleated cell counts. Clones were sequenced by immunoSEQ multiplex PCR, and TCRdb holds only the in-frame ones, with some missing. The DNA was the basis for D and trimming; V, J and clone size are from that table. The table has fewer than 250,000 clones, nearly 85% seen once; the top ten hold over 4.5%. These data originate in a study of blood T cell repertoires in COVID-19. Study at large: Material from acute and convalescent COVID-19 was sourced from the United States, Italy and Spain. The cDNA or gDNA used as material had been derived from T cells, B-cell-depleted T cells, or PBMCs.

This CDR3 is 12 amino acids long. CDR1 is SGHAT, CDR2 FQNNGV, per germline. V was cut by 6 bases and J by 13 bases, with 16 bases left in between. The sequenced sample was peripheral blood. This receptor was obtained from a human donor in a cohort sampled during active COVID-19. This sequence joins TRBV11-2 and TRBJ1-3; D call uncertain. In nucleotides, the CDR3 is TGTGCCAGCAGAAAAGACTCCAATCTTATATATTTT. Translation gives CASRKDSNLIYF.